This section outlines one TCR beta chain sequence together with its context. The antigen remains undetermined. The sample belongs to a study of OX40 agonist ivuxolimab in advanced cancers. Study-wide context: Patients got intravenous ivuxolimab at 0.01 to 10 mg/kg every 2 weeks. The study's findings and limits: With doses of 0.1 to 3.0 mg/kg, CD4+ and CD8+ blood T cells had undergone clonal expansion by week 6.

The assay was immunoSEQ multiplex PCR, and TCRdb's table has in-frame clones only and misses some. The table lists roughly 90,000 clones, around 90% of them singletons. The TCR comes from an adult with an advanced solid tumor such as melanoma, head and neck, liver or kidney cancer. The material was CD4+ or CD8+ T cells sorted from blood, obtained in a trial of the OX40 agonist ivuxolimab.

The CDR3 nucleotides read TGTGCCAGCAGTGGGGGTTCTGGGCGGGGGCCTTACAATGAGCAGTTCTTC. Protein sequence: CASSGGSGRGPYNEQFF. The gene calls are TRBV2 and TRBJ2-1; possible D gene TRBD2, 7 bases. The CDR3 extends over 17 amino acids. The ends were cut back, 4 bases at V and 4 bases at J, with 20 bases in the middle. The germline CDR1 and CDR2 sequences are SNHLY and FYNNEI.